This T cell receptor (beta chain) appears in the sequencing data of a study of T cell repertoires in cytomegalovirus infection. On the study more broadly: As its CMV epitopes, the study selected recently identified HLA-C-restricted and well-studied HLA-B-restricted targets.

Whole-study findings and limits: Predominance within the ex vivo response was attributable to HLA-C-restricted CMV-specific TCR beta clonotypes.

MiXCR, applied by TCRdb to the reads, yields one record per CDR3 protein. There are 750,000 to 950,000 distinct CDR3 sequences in the sample; about 27% occur only once, and around 13% lies in the top ten. Germline loops: CDR1 SGHDT, CDR2 YYEEEE. This CDR3 spans 14 amino acids. Between the trimmed V and J ends, which lost 3 bases and 13 bases, there was a span of 17 bases. Concerning this clonotype itself: Its antigen is unknown.

The chain combines TRBV5-6 with TRBJ1-6, with D possibly being TRBD1 (5 bases). Sequencing was performed on cultured CD8+ T cells from PBMCs, taken from culture after CMV antigen stimulation. The source of this sequence is a human donor in good health (CMV status not recorded). Some clones in this sample may be carry-over from other donors' samples. The CDR3 nucleotides are TGTGCCAGCAGCTCTGGGGGTGCCTCCCCGCCCCTCCACTTT. Its translation: CASSSGGASPPLHF.